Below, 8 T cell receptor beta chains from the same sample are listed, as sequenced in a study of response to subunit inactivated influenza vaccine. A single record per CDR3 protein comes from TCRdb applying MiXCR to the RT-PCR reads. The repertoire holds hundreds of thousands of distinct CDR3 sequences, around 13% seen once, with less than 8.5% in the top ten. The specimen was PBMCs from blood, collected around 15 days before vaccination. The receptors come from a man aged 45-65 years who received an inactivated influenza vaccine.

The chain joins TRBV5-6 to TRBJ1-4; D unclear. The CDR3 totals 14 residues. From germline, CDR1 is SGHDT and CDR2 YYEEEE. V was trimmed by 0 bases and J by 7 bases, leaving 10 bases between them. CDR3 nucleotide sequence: TGTGCCAGCAGCTTGGGGAGGGTTGGTGAAAAACTGTTTTTT. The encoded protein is CASSLGRVGEKLFF.

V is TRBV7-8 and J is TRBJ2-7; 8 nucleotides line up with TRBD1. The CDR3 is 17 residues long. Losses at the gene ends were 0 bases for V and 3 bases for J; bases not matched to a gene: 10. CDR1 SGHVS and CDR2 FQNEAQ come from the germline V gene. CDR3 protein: CASSLAKDRVQGYEQYF. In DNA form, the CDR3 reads TGTGCCAGCAGCTTAGCCAAGGACAGGGTGCAAGGCTACGAGCAGTACTTC.

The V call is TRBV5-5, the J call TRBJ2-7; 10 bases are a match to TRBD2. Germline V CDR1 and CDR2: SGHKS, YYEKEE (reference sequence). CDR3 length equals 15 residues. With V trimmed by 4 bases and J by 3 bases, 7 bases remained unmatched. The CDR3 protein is CASSLLAGDGYEQYF. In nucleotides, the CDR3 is TGTGCCAGCAGCCTTCTAGCGGGAGACGGCTACGAGCAGTACTTC.

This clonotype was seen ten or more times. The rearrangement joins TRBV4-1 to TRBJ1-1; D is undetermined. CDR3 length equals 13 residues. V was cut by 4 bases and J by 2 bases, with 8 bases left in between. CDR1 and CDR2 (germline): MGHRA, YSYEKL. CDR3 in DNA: TGCGCCAGCAGCCTCAAAGAAAACACTGAAGCTTTCTTT. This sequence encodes CASSLKENTEAFF.

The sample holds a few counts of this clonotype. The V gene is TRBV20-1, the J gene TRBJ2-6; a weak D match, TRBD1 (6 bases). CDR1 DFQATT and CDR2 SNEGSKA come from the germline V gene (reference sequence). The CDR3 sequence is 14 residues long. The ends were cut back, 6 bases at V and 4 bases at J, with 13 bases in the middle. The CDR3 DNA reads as TGCAGTGCCAATACAGGGTACGGGGCCAACGTCCTGACTTTC. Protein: CSANTGYGANVLTF.

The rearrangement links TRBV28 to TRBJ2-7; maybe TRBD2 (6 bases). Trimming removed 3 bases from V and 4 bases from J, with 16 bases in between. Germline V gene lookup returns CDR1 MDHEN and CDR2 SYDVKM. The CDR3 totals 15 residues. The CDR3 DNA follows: TGTGCCAGCAGTTTGTTGCGGGGCCCAAATTACGAGCAGTACTTC. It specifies CASSLLRGPNYEQYF.

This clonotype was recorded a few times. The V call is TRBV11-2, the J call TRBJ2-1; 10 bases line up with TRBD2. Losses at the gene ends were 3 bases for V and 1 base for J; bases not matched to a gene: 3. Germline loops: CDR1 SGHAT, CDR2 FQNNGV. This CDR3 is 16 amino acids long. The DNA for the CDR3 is TGTGCCAGCAGCTTCGGACTAGCGGCTTCCTACAATGAGCAGTTCTTC. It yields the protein CASSFGLAASYNEQFF.

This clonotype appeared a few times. The CDR3 DNA follows: TGTGCCAGCAGGACAGGGCCAAATCAGCCCCAGCATTTT. Its translation: CASRTGPNQPQHF. The chain carries TRBV12-3 or TRBV12-4 and TRBJ1-5, with 7 bases matching TRBD1. The CDR3 sequence is 13 residues long. Trimming cost V 6 bases and J 4 bases; bases outside gene matches: 3.